This is a list of T cell receptor beta chains from one sample in a study of OX40 agonist ivuxolimab in advanced cancers. The repertoire was sequenced with immunoSEQ multiplex PCR; TCRdb's copy has only in-frame clones and lacks some. The sample lists roughly 76,000 clones, around 90% occurring once. Source: CD4+ or CD8+ T cells sorted from blood, taken in a trial of the OX40 agonist ivuxolimab. The source is an adult with an advanced solid tumor such as melanoma, head and neck, liver or kidney cancer. Each CDR3 is given with its conserved first and last residue. The order of the fields is J gene, V gene, D gene, clone size, CDR3 protein, CDR3 DNA. A D gene is named only where the DNA matches it firmly. Not every row has a clone size; where given, it reads once, few, many or a size class.

TRBJ2-3 TRBV6-1 . . CASSDSGDGTDTQYF TGTGCCAGCAGTGATTCGGGAGATGGCACAGATACGCAGTATTTT
TRBJ2-3 TRBV6-1 TRBD2 . CASSVAGAFSDTQYF TGTGCCAGCAGTGTAGCGGGAGCGTTTTCAGATACGCAGTATTTT
TRBJ2-3 TRBV7-9 . . CASSLGSNTDTQYF TGTGCCAGCAGCTTAGGGAGCAACACAGATACGCAGTATTTT
TRBJ1-2 TRBV19 TRBD1 . CASSTQLGQGNGYTF TGTGCCAGTAGTACGCAACTAGGACAGGGCAATGGCTACACCTTC
TRBJ2-1 TRBV4-2 TRBD2 . CASSQGVAGVLDNEQFF TGTGCCAGCAGCCAAGGAGTAGCGGGAGTATTAGACAATGAGCAGTTCTTC
TRBJ1-5 TRBV27 . . CASSLDTTYQPQHF TGTGCCAGCAGTTTAGACACAACGTATCAGCCCCAGCATTTT
TRBJ2-7 TRBV5-8 TRBD2 . CASSSGLAGGHEQYF TGTGCCAGCAGCTCGGGACTAGCGGGAGGCCACGAGCAGTACTTC
TRBJ2-1 TRBV6-5 TRBD2 . CASSYDGAGGASEQFF TGTGCCAGCAGTTACGACGGCGCGGGAGGTGCCAGTGAGCAGTTCTTC
TRBJ1-1 TRBV4-2 . . CASIPGVRGTEAFF TGTGCCAGCATTCCGGGGGTCCGGGGCACTGAAGCTTTCTTT
TRBJ2-2 TRBV2 . few CASKRDHTGELFF TGTGCCAGCAAACGGGATCACACCGGGGAGCTGTTTTTT
TRBJ2-1 TRBV10-3 . . CAISEAGFSIPEQFF TGTGCCATCAGTGAGGCTGGGTTTAGCATCCCTGAGCAGTTCTTC
TRBJ1-5 TRBV28 . once CASSFRGAGGNQPQHF TGTGCCAGCAGTTTCAGGGGCGCTGGGGGCAATCAGCCCCAGCATTTT
TRBJ1-5 TRBV27 TRBD1 . CASSPGQGRNQPQHF TGTGCCAGCAGTCCCGGACAGGGACGCAATCAGCCCCAGCATTTT
TRBJ2-7 TRBV6-5 . . CASSTQGTLSYEQYF TGTGCCAGCAGTACCCAGGGGACCCTCTCCTACGAGCAGTACTTC
TRBJ1-1 TRBV5-1 . once CASSLGASWDTEAFF TGCGCCAGCAGCTTGGGGGCCTCATGGGACACTGAAGCTTTCTTT
TRBJ2-5 TRBV4-2 TRBD2 . CASSQGTSGRQETQYF TGTGCCAGCAGCCAAGGGACTAGCGGGAGGCAAGAGACCCAGTACTTC
TRBJ1-1 TRBV7-2 TRBD1 . CASSRGQGAASGAEAFF TGTGCCAGCAGCCGGGGACAGGGGGCGGCATCGGGAGCTGAAGCTTTCTTT
TRBJ2-7 TRBV6-5 TRBD1 . CASSQQGVYEQYF TGTGCCAGCAGTCAACAGGGGGTCTACGAGCAGTACTTC
TRBJ2-7 TRBV6-5 . . CATGRGSGYEQYF TGTGCCACCGGACGGGGATCCGGCTACGAGCAGTACTTC
TRBJ2-3 TRBV10-3 TRBD2 . CAIRSLASTDTQYF TGTGCCATCAGATCACTAGCGAGCACAGATACGCAGTATTTT
TRBJ1-5 TRBV6-1 . . CASSEGTDSNQPQHF TGTGCCAGCAGTGAAGGGACAGATAGCAATCAGCCCCAGCATTTT
TRBJ2-1 TRBV9 . . CASSVASDNNEQFF TGTGCCAGCAGCGTAGCTTCTGACAACAATGAGCAGTTCTTC
TRBJ2-7 TRBV5-1 . . CASSNGQTTLGSGEQYF TGCGCCAGCAGCAACGGACAGACCACATTAGGATCGGGCGAGCAGTACTTC
TRBJ2-3 TRBV11-3 . . CASSSTVSPSTDTQYF TGTGCCAGCAGCTCAACCGTCTCCCCGAGCACAGATACGCAGTATTTT
TRBJ2-1 TRBV7-3 TRBD2 . CASSPMGLAVDEQFF TGTGCCAGCAGCCCTATGGGACTAGCAGTTGATGAGCAGTTCTTC
TRBJ2-7 TRBV18 . . CASSPRQGYEQYF TGTGCCAGCTCACCCCGCCAGGGGTACGAGCAGTACTTC
TRBJ2-3 TRBV25-1 TRBD2 once CASSERASGSTDTQYF TGTGCCAGCAGTGAGAGGGCTAGCGGGAGCACAGATACGCAGTATTTT
TRBJ1-4 TRBV18 TRBD1 . CASSDTGGGEKLFF TGTGCCAGCTCAGATACAGGGGGAGGCGAAAAACTGTTTTTT
TRBJ2-5 TRBV11-3 . once CASSGTGLGETQYF TGTGCCAGCAGCGGTACAGGGCTTGGGGAGACCCAGTACTTC